This TCR beta chain was sequenced in a study of blood T cells in healthy people across ages. Combining a sample-barcoded 5' primer with a J-beta primer mix, a second PCR ran for roughly 6 to 12 cycles. With 12 random nucleotides, a template-switch adaptor tagged each individual cDNA molecule. One entry per CDR3 protein results from TCRdb running MiXCR on the 5' RACE reads. This table has some 1.1 million distinct CDR3 sequences, around two fifths appearing once. Comment on this clonotype: At one end, the junction sequence differs from germline, possibly due to a read error.

This clonotype originated in a man in his late teens or twenties in good health. The sample consisted of blood.

CDR3 in amino acids: CSAETRPNLPLHF. CDR3 coding DNA: TGCAGTGCCGAGACTCGACCCAATTTACCCCTCCACTTT. The V call is TRBV20-1, the J call TRBJ1-6, with D unclear. CDR1 and CDR2 (germline): DFQATT, SNEGSKA (reference sequence). The CDR3 spans 13 residues.